This TCR beta chain derives from a study of T cells in Graves' hyperthyroidism and ophthalmopathy. Overall study: Before any treatment, at initial diagnosis, peripheral blood was collected. Findings and limits, study-wide: Within blood appeared most thyroid clonotypes that had expanded above 0.001. Stable hyperthyroidism and ophthalmopathy were separated using 13 V-J signatures.

CDR1 LGHDT and CDR2 YNNKEL come from the germline V gene (reference sequence). Trimming removed 0 bases at V and 2 bases at J, with 4 bases between. The CDR3 has 13 residues. In its sample, this clonotype was seen many times. Its antigen is not known. The CDR3 regions of TCR beta were amplified from RNA transcripts. The HTBI primer set served for first-round RT-PCR of the TCR CDR3. One entry per CDR3 protein results from TCRdb running MiXCR on the multiplex PCR reads. Among 650,000 to 850,000 distinct CDR3 sequences listed, approximately 18% were seen once. The receptor was derived from a woman aged 45-65 years with Graves' hyperthyroidism that later progressed to Graves' ophthalmopathy. The sequenced material came from blood. This chain connects TRBV3-1 to TRBJ1-2; D not resolved. CDR3 loop: CASSQEGNYGYTF. CDR3 DNA sequence: TGTGCCAGCAGCCAAGAAGGAAACTATGGCTACACCTTC.